This TCR beta chain was sequenced during a study of blood T cell repertoires in COVID-19. Study-level background: T cells, B-cell-depleted T cells, or PBMCs provided the cDNA or gDNA that served as material.

Trimming removed 6 bases at V and 0 bases at J, with 11 bases between. In germline, CDR1 is MNHEY, CDR2 SVGAGI. This CDR3 spans 14 amino acids. TCRdb's table, derived via immunoSEQ multiplex PCR, lists solely in-frame clones and lacks some. This table holds some 170,000 clones, approximately 80% found once. Participant age was about 18 to 89 years, and participants resided in fewer than 30 US areas. Specimen: PBMCs or T cells enriched from blood (not recorded which). This sequence was found in a woman between 45 and 60 years old who had recovered from COVID-19. The chain uses TRBV6-5 and TRBJ1-2; no clear D gene. As DNA, the CDR3 is TGTGCCAGCAGCAGGCACAACCCTAACTATGGCTACACCTTC. Translating it yields CASSRHNPNYGYTF.